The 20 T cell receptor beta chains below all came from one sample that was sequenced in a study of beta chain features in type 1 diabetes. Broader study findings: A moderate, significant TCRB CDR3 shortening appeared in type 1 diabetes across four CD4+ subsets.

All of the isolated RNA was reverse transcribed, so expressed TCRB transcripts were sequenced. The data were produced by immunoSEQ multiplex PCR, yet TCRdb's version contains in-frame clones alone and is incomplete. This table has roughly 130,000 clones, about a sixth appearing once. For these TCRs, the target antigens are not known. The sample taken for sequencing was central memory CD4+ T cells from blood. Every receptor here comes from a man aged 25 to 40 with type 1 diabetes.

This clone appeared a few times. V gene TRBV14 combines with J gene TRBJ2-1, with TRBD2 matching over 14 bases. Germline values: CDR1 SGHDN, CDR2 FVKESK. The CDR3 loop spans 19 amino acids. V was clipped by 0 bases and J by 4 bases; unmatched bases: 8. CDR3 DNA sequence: TGTGCCAGCAGCCAAGAAGGGACTAGCGGGGGACGATTTTACAATGAGCAGTTCTTC. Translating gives CASSQEGTSGGRFYNEQFF.

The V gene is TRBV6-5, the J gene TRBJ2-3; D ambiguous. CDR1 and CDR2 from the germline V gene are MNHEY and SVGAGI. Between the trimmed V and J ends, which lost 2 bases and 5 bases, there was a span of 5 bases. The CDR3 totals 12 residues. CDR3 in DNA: TGTGCCAGCAGTTACCAGCAAGATACGCAGTATTTT. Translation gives CASSYQQDTQYF.

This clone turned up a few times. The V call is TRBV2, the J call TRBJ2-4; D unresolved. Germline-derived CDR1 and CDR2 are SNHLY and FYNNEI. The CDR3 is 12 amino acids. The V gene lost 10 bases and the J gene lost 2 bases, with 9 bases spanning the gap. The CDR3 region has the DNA TGTGCCACCCTAGGGTCCAAAAACATTCAGTACTTC. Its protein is CATLGSKNIQYF.

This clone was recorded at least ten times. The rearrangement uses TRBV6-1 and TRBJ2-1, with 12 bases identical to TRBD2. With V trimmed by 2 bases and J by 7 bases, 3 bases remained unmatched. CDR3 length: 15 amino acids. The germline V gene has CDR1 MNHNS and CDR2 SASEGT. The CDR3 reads CASSERTSGANEQFF. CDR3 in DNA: TGTGCCAGCAGTGAAAGGACTAGCGGGGCTAATGAGCAGTTCTTC.

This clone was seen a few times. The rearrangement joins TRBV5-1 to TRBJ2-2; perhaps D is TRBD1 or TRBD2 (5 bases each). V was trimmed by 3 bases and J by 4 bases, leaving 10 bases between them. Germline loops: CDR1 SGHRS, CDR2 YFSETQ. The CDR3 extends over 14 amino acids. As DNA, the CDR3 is TGCGCCAGCAGCTCCCAGGGAGCCACCGGGGAGCTGTTTTTT. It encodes CASSSQGATGELFF.

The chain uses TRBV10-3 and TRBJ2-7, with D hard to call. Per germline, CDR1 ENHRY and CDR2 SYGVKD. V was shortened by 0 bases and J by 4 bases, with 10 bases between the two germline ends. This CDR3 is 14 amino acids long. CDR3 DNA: TGTGCCATCAGTGAGTCGGATGTAGGGTACGAGCAGTACTTC. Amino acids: CAISESDVGYEQYF.

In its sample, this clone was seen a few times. As DNA, the CDR3 is TGTGCCAGTAGCCCAACAGGGGGGAACGCCTACGAGCAGTACTTC. Translated: CASSPTGGNAYEQYF. V usage is TRBV19 and J usage is TRBJ2-5, with 8 bases that match TRBD1. Matching the DNA end better, TRBJ2-7 makes the J call doubtful. Germline CDR1 LNHDA, CDR2 SQIVND (reference sequence). The CDR3 sequence is 15 residues long.

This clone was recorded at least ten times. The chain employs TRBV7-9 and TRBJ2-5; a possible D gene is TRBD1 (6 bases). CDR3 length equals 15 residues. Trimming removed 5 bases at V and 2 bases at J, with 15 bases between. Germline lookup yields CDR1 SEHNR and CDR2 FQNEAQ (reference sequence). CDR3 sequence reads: CASSPTRQAQETQYF. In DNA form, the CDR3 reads TGTGCCAGCAGCCCCACACGACAGGCACAAGAGACCCAGTACTTC.

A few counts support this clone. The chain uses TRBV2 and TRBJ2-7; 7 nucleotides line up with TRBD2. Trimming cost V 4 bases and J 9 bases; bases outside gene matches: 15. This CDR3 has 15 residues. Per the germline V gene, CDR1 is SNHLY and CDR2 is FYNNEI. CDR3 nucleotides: TGTGCCAGCAGTGCGAGATCACCGGGAGGAGACGTGCAGTACTTC. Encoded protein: CASSARSPGGDVQYF.

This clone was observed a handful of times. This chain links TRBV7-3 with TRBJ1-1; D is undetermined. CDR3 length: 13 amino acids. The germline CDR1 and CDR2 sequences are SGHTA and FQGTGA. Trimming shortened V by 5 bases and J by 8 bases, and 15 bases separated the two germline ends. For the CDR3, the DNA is TGTGCCAGCAGCGCCCAATCGGGTACCGAAGCTTTCTTT. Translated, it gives CASSAQSGTEAFF.

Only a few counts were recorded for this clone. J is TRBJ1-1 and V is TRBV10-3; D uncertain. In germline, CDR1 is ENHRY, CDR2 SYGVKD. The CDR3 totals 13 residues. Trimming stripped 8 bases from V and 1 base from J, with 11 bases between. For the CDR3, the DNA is TGTGCCATCTCTGTTGCGGGGAACACTGAAGCTTTCTTT. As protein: CAISVAGNTEAFF.

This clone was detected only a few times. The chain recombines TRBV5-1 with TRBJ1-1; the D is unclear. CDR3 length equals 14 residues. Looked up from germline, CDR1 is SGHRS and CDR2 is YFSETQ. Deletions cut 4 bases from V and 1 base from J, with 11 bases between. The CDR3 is CASSVPGPNTEAFF. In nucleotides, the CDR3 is TGCGCCAGCAGCGTACCCGGACCGAACACTGAAGCTTTCTTT.

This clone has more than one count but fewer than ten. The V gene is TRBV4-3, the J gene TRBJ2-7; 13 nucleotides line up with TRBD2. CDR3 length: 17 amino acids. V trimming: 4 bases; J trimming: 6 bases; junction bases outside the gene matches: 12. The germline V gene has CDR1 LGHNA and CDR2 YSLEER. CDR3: CASSLQTSGGPLGEQYF. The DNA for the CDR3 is TGCGCCAGCAGCCTACAGACTAGCGGGGGGCCCCTAGGCGAGCAGTACTTC.

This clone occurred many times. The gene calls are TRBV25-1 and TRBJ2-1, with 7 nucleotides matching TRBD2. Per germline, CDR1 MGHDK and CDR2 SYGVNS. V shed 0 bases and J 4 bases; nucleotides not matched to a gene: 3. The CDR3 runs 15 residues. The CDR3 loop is CASSEYGGSYNEQFF. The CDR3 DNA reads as TGTGCCAGCAGTGAATACGGGGGGTCTTACAATGAGCAGTTCTTC.

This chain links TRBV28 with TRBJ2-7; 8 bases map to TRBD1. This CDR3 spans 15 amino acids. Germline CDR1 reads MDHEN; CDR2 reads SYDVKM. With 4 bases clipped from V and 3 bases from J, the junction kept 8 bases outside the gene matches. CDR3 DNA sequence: TGTGCCAGCAGTTCGGGACAGGCCCCTGTCTACGAGCAGTACTTC. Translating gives CASSSGQAPVYEQYF.

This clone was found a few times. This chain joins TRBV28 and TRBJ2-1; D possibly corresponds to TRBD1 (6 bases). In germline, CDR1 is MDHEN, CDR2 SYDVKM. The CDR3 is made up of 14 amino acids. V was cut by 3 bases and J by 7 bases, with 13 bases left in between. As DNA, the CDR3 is TGTGCCAGCAGTTTGGACAGCGTGATAAATGAGCAGTTCTTC. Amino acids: CASSLDSVINEQFF.

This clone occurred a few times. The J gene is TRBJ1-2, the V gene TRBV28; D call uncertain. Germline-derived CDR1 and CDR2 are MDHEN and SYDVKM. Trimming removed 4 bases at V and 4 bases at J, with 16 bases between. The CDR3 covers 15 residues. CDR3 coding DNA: TGTGCCAGCAGTTACACCGCCGCTAATGGCTATGGCTACACCTTC. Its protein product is CASSYTAANGYGYTF.

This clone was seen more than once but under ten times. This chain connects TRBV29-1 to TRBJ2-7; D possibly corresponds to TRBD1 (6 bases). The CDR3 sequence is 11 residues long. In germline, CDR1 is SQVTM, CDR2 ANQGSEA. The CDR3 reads CSAEVDRKQYF. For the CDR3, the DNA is TGCAGTGCTGAAGTGGACAGAAAGCAGTACTTC.

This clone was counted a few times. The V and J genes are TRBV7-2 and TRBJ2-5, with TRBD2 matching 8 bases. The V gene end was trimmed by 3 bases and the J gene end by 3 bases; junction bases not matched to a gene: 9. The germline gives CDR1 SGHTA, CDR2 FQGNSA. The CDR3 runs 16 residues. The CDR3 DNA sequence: TGTGCCAGCAGCTTCCAAGCGGGGGCCGGGGAAGAGACCCAGTACTTC. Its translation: CASSFQAGAGEETQYF. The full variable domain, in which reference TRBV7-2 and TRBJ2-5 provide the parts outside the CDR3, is GAGVSQSPSNKVTEKGKDVELRCDPISGHTALYWYRQSLGQGLEFLIYFQGNSAPDKSGLPSDRFSAERTGGSVSTLTIQRTQQEDSAVYLCASSFQAGAGEETQYFGPGTRLLVL.

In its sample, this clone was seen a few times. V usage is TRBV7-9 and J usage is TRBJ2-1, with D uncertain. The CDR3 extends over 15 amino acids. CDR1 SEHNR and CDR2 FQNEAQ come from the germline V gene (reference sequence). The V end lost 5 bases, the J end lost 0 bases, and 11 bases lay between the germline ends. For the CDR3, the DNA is TGTGCCAGCAGCCCCTCCGGCAGCTCCTACAATGAGCAGTTCTTC. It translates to CASSPSGSSYNEQFF.